This T cell receptor beta chain was identified during a study of blood T cell repertoires in COVID-19 (dated by TCRdb to about 2020). About the full investigation: Samples covering the acute and convalescent phases of COVID-19 were provided by collaborators in the United States, Italy and Spain. The prospective study material was composed of cDNA or gDNA derived from T cells, B-cell-depleted T cells, or PBMCs. Subjects who had been exposed to COVID-19, were actively infected with it, or had recovered from it provided the deeply sampled blood TCRbeta repertoires that made up the dataset. The repertoires were released in a freely available public database intended as a resource for research on the immune response to SARS-CoV-2. Samples came from the ongoing ImmuneRACE study (first 160 participants) plus 1,254 subjects from 6 global collaborators. A de-identified subject ID, COVID-19 status, age in years and sex were almost always included in the sample metadata. Where HLA class I and class II types were available, the types were taken from metadata supplied by the sample provider, not from assay-based typing.

Looking up the germline V gene (reference sequence) yields CDR1 SSHAT and CDR2 FNYEAQ. Taken from cysteine to phenylalanine, the CDR3 has 15 residues. CDR3 DNA only is kept here, 45 bases in frame from base 1. TCRbeta CDR3 regions were amplified from genomic DNA by means of the immunoSEQ Assay, a bias-controlled multiplex PCR. Processing in the source paper ran as follows. Within the assay, amplification of reference gene primers was used to estimate how many nucleated cells each sample contained. To quantify the absolute abundance of each unique TCRbeta CDR3 rearrangement, sequence reads were collapsed and filtered. For each sample, productive Simpson clonality was calculated as the square root of Simpson's diversity index over productive rearrangements. TCRdb provides this immuneACCESS table in a form limited to in-frame rearrangements. Some clones are lacking; in checked studies, under half of them reflect an unresolved V gene, and why the rest are absent is not known. D and trimming were read from the DNA, whereas the V and J calls and clone size are those reported in that table. Counted in this sample were fewer than 150,000 clones; around 86% of them appeared once. The top ten constitute 15% to 20% of the sample.

Samples from volunteer blood donors who had recovered from COVID-19 were contributed by a second Seattle source. Each collaborating institution followed its own protocols to collect whole blood in K2EDTA tubes. For TCRbeta analysis, collaborators shipped samples as frozen whole blood, isolated PBMCs, or DNA extracted from either of those sample types. This clone showed up just once. Its binding antigen is unknown. Mismatch with germline at one junction end may stem from a read error. Findings and caveats that apply to the study as a whole: The amount of clinical and demographic metadata varied by source and participant and was provided uncurated.

The chain joins TRBV7-7 to TRBJ2-2; the D gene is tentatively TRBD1 or TRBD2, each matching 6 bases. Material: peripheral blood. The TCR comes from a woman aged 50 to 60 who had recovered from COVID-19. The bases are TGTGCCAGCAGGTTAGGGGGGCAGAACACCGGGGAGCTGTTTTTT. This codes for CASRLGGQNTGELFF.